Below are 30 T cell receptor beta chains sequenced from a single sample in a study of vaccination effects on CD4 cells after COVID-19. Before sequencing, viral peptide pools were used by the ViraFEST assay to expand antigen-specific CD4+ T cells. With approximately ten days of culture completed, CD4+ T cells were isolated. It was two doses of either the BNT162b2 or mRNA-1273 vaccine that participants received. What these receptors recognize is not known. The table came from immunoSEQ multiplex PCR; TCRdb's copy has only in-frame clones and leaves some out. The sample records more than 65,000 clones, about 81% being singletons. Sequencing used CD4+ T cells from PBMCs cultured with HCoV-229E spike peptides, obtained after COVID-19 vaccination. The receptors come from a human donor who received a COVID-19 vaccine.

V usage is TRBV9 and J usage is TRBJ1-3; tentative D call: TRBD1 (5 bases). Per germline, CDR1 SGDLS and CDR2 YYNGEE. Trimming took off 0 bases at V and 3 bases at J, with 7 bases between the two ends. The CDR3 is 14 residues long. CDR3 protein: CASSVAGNGNTIYF. CDR3 in DNA: TGTGCCAGCAGCGTAGCAGGGAATGGAAACACCATATATTTT.

J is TRBJ1-5 and V is TRBV10-1, with no clear D. The germline gives CDR1 WNHNN, CDR2 SYGVQD (reference sequence). The V and J ends lost 3 bases and 5 bases respectively, with 8 bases between them. This CDR3 is 13 amino acids long. This CDR3 is CASSEGPDQPQHF. The CDR3 DNA reads TGCGCCAGCAGTGAAGGGCCCGATCAGCCCCAGCATTTT.

The gene calls are TRBV19 and TRBJ2-1; D remains ambiguous. The CDR3 is 12 residues long. The germline V gene has CDR1 LNHDA and CDR2 SQIVND (reference sequence). The V and J ends lost 5 bases and 4 bases respectively, with 6 bases between them. The CDR3 sequence is CASSDGYNEQFF. In DNA form, the CDR3 reads TGTGCCAGTAGTGACGGATACAATGAGCAGTTCTTC.

The chain employs TRBV2 and TRBJ2-2; TRBD2 agrees at 9 bases. V gave up 6 bases and J gave up 3 bases; unmatched junction bases: 8. Germline-derived CDR1 and CDR2 are SNHLY and FYNNEI. This CDR3 spans 16 amino acids. CDR3 in DNA: TGTGCCAGCAGATGGACTAGCGATCGATACACCGGGGAGCTGTTTTTT. Translating gives CASRWTSDRYTGELFF.

The chain is built from TRBV5-5 and TRBJ2-7, with 12 nucleotides matching TRBD2. Unmatched junction bases numbered 2, after V lost 4 bases and J lost 3 bases. CDR1 and CDR2 from the germline V gene are SGHKS and YYEKEE (reference sequence). The CDR3 loop spans 14 amino acids. CDR3 residues: CASSQTSGSYEQYV. The DNA for the CDR3 is TGTGCCAGCAGCCAGACTAGCGGGAGCTACGAGCAGTACGTC.

The count of this clone is one. The chain carries TRBV6-4 and TRBJ1-2; 12 nucleotides match TRBD1. The V and J ends lost 5 bases and 3 bases, in that order; junction bases with no gene match: 16. Germline V gene lookup returns CDR1 MRHNA and CDR2 SNTAGT. This CDR3 has 19 amino acids. DNA of the CDR3: TGTGCCAGCAGTCTCATCGACCGGGACAGGGGGCCTTCCCACTATGGCTACACCTTC. As protein: CASSLIDRDRGPSHYGYTF.

The V call is TRBV7-2, the J call TRBJ1-5, with D perhaps TRBD1 (6 bases). Germline values: CDR1 SGHTA, CDR2 FQGNSA. Trimming removed 5 bases at V and 3 bases at J, with 17 bases between. The CDR3 totals 16 residues. CDR3 DNA: TGTGCCAGCAGCGTCGGGACACGGGTGGTCAATCAGCCCCAGCATTTT. Its protein product is CASSVGTRVVNQPQHF.

The V call is TRBV29-1, the J call TRBJ1-1; TRBD1 matches at 9 bases. The CDR3 consists of 14 residues. V shed 6 bases, J shed 1 base, and the junction held 6 bases outside the gene matches. In germline, CDR1 is SQVTM, CDR2 ANQGSEA. The DNA of the CDR3 is TGCAGCGTGATGACAGGGGGGGAGAACACTGAAGCTTTCTTT. Its translation: CSVMTGGENTEAFF.

V usage is TRBV6-6 and J usage is TRBJ1-1; D is unresolved. V was shortened by 2 bases and J by 1 base, with 8 bases between the two germline ends. Germline V gene lookup returns CDR1 MNHNY and CDR2 SVGAGI (reference sequence). The CDR3 runs 14 residues. The CDR3 DNA is TGTGCCAGCAGTTACGGGTATGGGAACACTGAAGCTTTCTTT. Its protein is CASSYGYGNTEAFF.

DNA of the CDR3: TGCGCCAGCAGCTTGGATCAAGGGTGGGATGAGCAGTTCTTC. As protein: CASSLDQGWDEQFF. This chain uses TRBV5-1 with TRBJ2-1; D uncertain. Trimming pared 0 bases from V and 8 bases from J, leaving 12 bases between. Per germline, CDR1 SGHRS and CDR2 YFSETQ. This CDR3 comprises 14 residues.

Only one count was recorded for this clone. The V and J genes are TRBV10-3 and TRBJ1-1, with 11 bases that match TRBD1. The CDR3 spans 15 residues. From germline, CDR1 is ENHRY and CDR2 SYGVKD. Trimming cost V 10 bases and J 0 bases; bases outside gene matches: 7. CDR3: CATLDRGRVNTEAFF. Here the CDR3 DNA reads TGTGCCACGCTGGACAGGGGGCGGGTGAACACTGAAGCTTTCTTT.

The chain combines TRBV4-1 with TRBJ1-2; 7 bases map to TRBD1. The V gene end was trimmed by 1 base and the J gene end by 4 bases; junction bases not matched to a gene: 9. The germline V gene has CDR1 MGHRA and CDR2 YSYEKL. This CDR3 is 16 amino acids long. This chain's CDR3 is CASSQAEGARGYGYTF. Here the CDR3 DNA reads TGCGCCAGCAGCCAAGCGGAGGGGGCGAGGGGCTATGGCTACACCTTC.

The V and J genes are TRBV2 and TRBJ1-6; D is undetermined. The CDR3 spans 14 residues. The V gene lost 4 bases and the J gene lost 9 bases, with 13 bases spanning the gap. In germline, CDR1 is SNHLY, CDR2 FYNNEI. Written as DNA, the CDR3 is TGTGCCAGCAGTGTAGCCGGAACTTCTTCACCCCTCCACTTT. Translating gives CASSVAGTSSPLHF.

This sequence joins TRBV5-1 and TRBJ2-6; a possible D gene is TRBD2 (6 bases). Germline V CDR1 and CDR2: SGHRS, YFSETQ. The length of the CDR3 is 15 residues. The ends were cut back, 4 bases at V and 0 bases at J, with 8 bases in the middle. In DNA, the CDR3 is TGCGCCAGCAGCCCCGGGGGCTCTGGGGCCAACGTCCTGACTTTC. Protein product: CASSPGGSGANVLTF.

This chain connects TRBV11-2 to TRBJ1-5, with D unclear. Germline V CDR1 and CDR2: SGHAT, FQNNGV. Trimming removed 5 bases from V and 2 bases from J, with 13 bases in between. The CDR3 spans 15 residues. Here the CDR3 reads CASSLDPAGNQPQHF. CDR3 bases: TGTGCCAGCAGCCTCGACCCGGCGGGCAATCAGCCCCAGCATTTT.

V and J are TRBV18 and TRBJ1-1; unclear D gene. Germline CDR1 reads KGHSH; CDR2 reads LQKENI. This CDR3 comprises 12 residues. Trimming stripped 1 base from V and 5 bases from J, with 5 bases between. CDR3: CASSPQKTEAFF. For the CDR3, the DNA is TGTGCCAGCTCACCACAAAAAACTGAAGCTTTCTTT.

This chain links TRBV24-1 with TRBJ2-3; possibly TRBD1 for D (5 bases). V dropped 6 bases and J dropped 0 bases, with 15 bases sitting between them. The CDR3 extends over 16 amino acids. The germline CDR1 and CDR2 sequences are KGHDR and SFDVKD. CDR3 region: CATSRTGQGSTDTQYF. The CDR3 DNA sequence: TGTGCCACCAGTCGAACCGGGCAGGGCAGCACAGATACGCAGTATTTT.

V and J are TRBV5-1 and TRBJ2-5, with 7 bases aligning to TRBD1. The CDR3 has 15 amino acids. Germline-derived CDR1 and CDR2 are SGHRS and YFSETQ. V gave up 0 bases and J gave up 4 bases; unmatched junction bases: 6. CDR3 residues: CASSLGQGFVETQYF. CDR3 nucleotides: TGCGCCAGCAGCTTGGGACAGGGATTCGTAGAGACCCAGTACTTC.

The chain combines TRBV28 with TRBJ2-5; 14 positions match TRBD2. Per the germline V gene, CDR1 is MDHEN and CDR2 is SYDVKM. V gave up 6 bases and J gave up 7 bases; unmatched junction bases: 4. The CDR3 spans 14 residues. Here the CDR3 reads CASRRLAGGLTQYF. CDR3 nucleotide sequence: TGTGCCAGCAGAAGACTAGCGGGGGGGCTGACCCAGTACTTC.

This clone is a singleton in its sample. The chain joins TRBV7-8 to TRBJ1-4; 7 bases are shared with TRBD1. Trimming cost V 5 bases and J 7 bases; bases outside gene matches: 13. The CDR3 totals 16 residues. Germline CDR1 reads SGHVS; CDR2 reads FQNEAQ. This CDR3 is CASSAVKQGHGEKLFF. The DNA for the CDR3 is TGTGCCAGCAGCGCAGTCAAACAGGGGCATGGTGAAAAACTGTTTTTT.

V is TRBV5-4 and J is TRBJ1-2; D is possibly TRBD1 (6 bases). CDR3 length equals 14 residues. CDR1 and CDR2 from the germline V gene are SGHNT and YYREEE (reference sequence). Trimming cost V 0 bases and J 3 bases, with 9 bases left between them. The CDR3 sequence: CASSLVGQYYGYTF. The CDR3 coding sequence is TGTGCCAGCAGCTTGGTAGGACAGTACTATGGCTACACCTTC.

This chain uses TRBV4-1 with TRBJ1-4; TRBD1 is a possible D gene (6 bases). The CDR3 is 15 residues long. The V end was cut by 0 bases, the J end by 3 bases, with 8 bases between. Germline CDR1 is MGHRA and CDR2 is YSYEKL. The CDR3 protein is CASSQDRGSNEKLFF. In DNA form, the CDR3 reads TGCGCCAGCAGCCAAGACAGGGGCTCTAATGAAAAACTGTTTTTT.

The rearrangement links TRBV9 to TRBJ2-3; 7 bases are a match to TRBD1. Trimming cost V 0 bases and J 1 base; bases outside gene matches: 11. CDR3 length: 18 residues. The germline CDR1 and CDR2 sequences are SGDLS and YYNGEE. The DNA of the CDR3 is TGTGCCAGCAGCGTAGCCCCTCCTAGACAGGGTGGCACAGATACGCAGTATTTT. Translating gives CASSVAPPRQGGTDTQYF. The variable domain in full, with the rest retrieved from reference TRBV9 and TRBJ2-3, is DSGVTQTPKHLITATGQRVTLRCSPRSGDLSVYWYQQSLDQGLQFLIQYYNGEERAKGNILERFSAQQFPDLHSELNLSSLELGDSALYFCASSVAPPRQGGTDTQYFGPGTRLTVL.

The rearrangement uses TRBV6-5 and TRBJ1-2, with TRBD1 as a possible D gene (5 bases). CDR3 length: 14 residues. V lost 0 bases to trimming and J lost 7 bases, with 12 bases between them. The germline V gene has CDR1 MNHEY and CDR2 SVGAGI. CDR3 nucleotide sequence: TGTGCCAGCAGTTACTCGGCAGGGACGGGTGGCTACACCTTC. Its translation: CASSYSAGTGGYTF.

This clone was counted a few times. The chain employs TRBV30 and TRBJ2-1, with a possible D match to TRBD1 (5 bases). CDR3 size: 11 residues. V was cut by 0 bases and J by 8 bases, with 5 bases left in between. Looked up from germline, CDR1 is GTSNPN and CDR2 is SVGIG (reference sequence). The CDR3 loop is CAWSVGDEQFF. In nucleotides, the CDR3 is TGTGCCTGGAGTGTAGGGGATGAGCAGTTCTTC.

The V call is TRBV7-2, the J call TRBJ1-1; no clear D. Germline CDR1 is SGHTA and CDR2 is FQGNSA. The CDR3 contains 14 residues. Trimming left V 1 base short and J 1 base short, with 7 bases between. CDR3 in DNA: TGTGCCAGCAGCTTAGTCGTGGGGAACACTGAAGCTTTCTTT. Its protein product is CASSLVVGNTEAFF.

This rearrangement joins TRBV29-1 to TRBJ1-4; D not certain. The V gene's germline CDR1 is SQVTM and CDR2 ANQGSEA. CDR3 size: 12 residues. Trimming shortened V by 4 bases and J by 8 bases, and 11 bases separated the two germline ends. CDR3 sequence (DNA): TGCAGCGTTGGGGGAGGAAAGGAAAAACTGTTTTTT. This gives the protein CSVGGGKEKLFF.

This clone appeared a single time. The V and J genes are TRBV4-3 and TRBJ2-2; 11 bases map to TRBD2. Per the germline V gene, CDR1 is LGHNA and CDR2 is YSLEER. V shed 0 bases and J 10 bases; nucleotides not matched to a gene: 7. CDR3 length: 16 residues. The CDR3 loop is CASSQDISGGAMELFF. The CDR3 coding sequence is TGCGCCAGCAGCCAAGATATTAGCGGGGGGGCGATGGAGCTGTTTTTT.

This clone was counted only a few times. The chain links TRBV7-9 to TRBJ1-6; D is unclear. The CDR3 runs to 16 residues. Germline assignment: CDR1 SEHNR and CDR2 FQNEAQ (reference sequence). With 2 bases removed from V and 6 bases from J, the gap between germline ends came to 14 bases. Here the CDR3 reads CASSLKGGNPNSPLHF. In DNA, the CDR3 is TGTGCCAGCAGCTTAAAGGGAGGGAACCCTAATTCACCCCTCCACTTT.

The gene calls are TRBV5-5 and TRBJ2-3, with 10 positions matching TRBD1. The CDR3 totals 16 residues. The germline gives CDR1 SGHKS, CDR2 YYEKEE (reference sequence). V gave up 5 bases and J gave up 4 bases; unmatched junction bases: 10. The CDR3 sequence is CASRPTRDRGPDTQYF. The DNA of the CDR3 is TGTGCCAGCAGGCCCACCCGGGACAGGGGACCAGATACGCAGTATTTT.